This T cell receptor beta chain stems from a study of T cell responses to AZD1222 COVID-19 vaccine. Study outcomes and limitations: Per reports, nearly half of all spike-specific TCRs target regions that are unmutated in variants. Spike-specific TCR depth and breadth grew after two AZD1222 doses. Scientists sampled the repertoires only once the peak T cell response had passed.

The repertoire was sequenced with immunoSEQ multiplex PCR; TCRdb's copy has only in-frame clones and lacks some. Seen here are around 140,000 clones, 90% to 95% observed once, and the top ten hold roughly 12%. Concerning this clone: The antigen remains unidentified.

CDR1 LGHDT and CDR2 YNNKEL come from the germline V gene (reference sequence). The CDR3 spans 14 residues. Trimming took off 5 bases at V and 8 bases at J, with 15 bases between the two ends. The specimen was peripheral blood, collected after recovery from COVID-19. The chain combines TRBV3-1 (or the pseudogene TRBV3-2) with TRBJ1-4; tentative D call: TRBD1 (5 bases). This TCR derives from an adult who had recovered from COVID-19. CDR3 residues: CASSTSGLKEKLFF. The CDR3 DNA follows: TGTGCCAGCAGCACGTCGGGACTGAAAGAAAAACTGTTTTTT.